The next 30 T cell receptor beta chains were all read from a single sample in a study of OX40 agonist ivuxolimab in advanced cancers. Receptors were amplified or captured by the immunoSEQ multiplex PCR assay. The source is immuneACCESS, and TCRdb retained only in-frame sequences with V and J called. Part of the clones is not carried over; for the studies checked, unresolved V genes explain less than half of this, and the remainder is unexplained. In all, the sample holds more than 45,000 clones, and 70% to 80% of those were seen once. Roughly 1.1% of the sample comes from the top ten. The sample consisted of CD4+ or CD8+ T cells sorted from blood, taken in a trial of the OX40 agonist ivuxolimab. Every receptor here comes from an adult with an advanced solid tumor such as melanoma, head and neck, liver or kidney cancer.

This chain links TRBV7-2 with TRBJ2-3, with 7 nucleotides matching TRBD2. J lost 6 bases, V lost 6 bases, and 12 bases had no gene match. Per germline, CDR1 SGHTA and CDR2 FQGNSA. This CDR3 spans 15 amino acids. CDR3: CASRPRPSGSDTQYF. The CDR3, as DNA: TGTGCCAGCAGACCTCGTCCTAGCGGATCGGATACGCAGTATTTT. Complete variable domain (other parts from reference TRBV7-2 and TRBJ2-3): GAGVSQSPSNKVTEKGKDVELRCDPISGHTALYWYRQSLGQGLEFLIYFQGNSAPDKSGLPSDRFSAERTGGSVSTLTIQRTQQEDSAVYLCASRPRPSGSDTQYFGPGTRLTVL.

The rearrangement joins TRBV7-8 to TRBJ2-5; D is ambiguous. The J call may not be correct, given that the DNA end is closer to TRBJ2-7. CDR3 size: 13 residues. Germline V gives CDR1 SGHVS, CDR2 FQNEAQ. In nucleotides, the CDR3 is TGTGCCAGCAGCTTAGCGTTGGGGTACGAGCAGTACTTC. This gives the protein CASSLALGYEQYF.

The V and J genes are TRBV7-2 and TRBJ2-1, with D unclear. This CDR3 has 12 residues. Germline V gene lookup returns CDR1 SGHTA and CDR2 FQGNSA. V lost 1 base, J lost 7 bases, and 5 bases lay in between. Here the CDR3 DNA reads TGTGCCAGCAGCTTAGACTGGAATGAGCAGTTCTTC. It yields the protein CASSLDWNEQFF.

The CDR3 coding sequence is TGTGCTAGTGGTTTGCAGGAGACCCAGTACTTC. Protein: CASGLQETQYF. The chain employs TRBV12-5 and TRBJ2-5; no definite D call. CDR3 length equals 11 residues. V was shortened by 2 bases and J by 5 bases, with 3 bases between the two germline ends. The germline CDR1 and CDR2 sequences are LGHNT and FRNRAP.

This chain uses TRBV30 with TRBJ2-3; no firm D call. The ends were cut back, 3 bases at V and 2 bases at J, with 6 bases in the middle. CDR1 and CDR2 from the germline V gene are GTSNPN and SVGIG (reference sequence). The CDR3 covers 12 residues. In nucleotides, the CDR3 is TGTGCCTGGAGCGCCTACACAGATACGCAGTATTTT. Translated, it gives CAWSAYTDTQYF. Looking up the rest from reference TRBV30 and TRBJ2-3 gives the full variable domain: SQTIHQWPATLVQPVGSPLSLECTVEGTSNPNLYWYRQAAGRGLQLLFYSVGIGQISSEVPQNLSASRPQDRQFILSSKKLLLSDSGFYLCAWSAYTDTQYFGPGTRLTVL.

The chain recombines TRBV5-1 with TRBJ2-2; D not resolved. CDR1 is SGHRS and CDR2 is YFSETQ in the germline V gene. This CDR3 is built from 15 residues. The ends were cut back, 4 bases at V and 0 bases at J, with 10 bases in the middle. CDR3 in DNA: TGCGCCAGCAGCGAAACCGGGTCGAACACCGGGGAGCTGTTTTTT. Its translation: CASSETGSNTGELFF.

This chain connects TRBV19 to TRBJ2-1, with no clear D. Germline CDR1 LNHDA, CDR2 SQIVND (reference sequence). V was cut by 5 bases and J by 6 bases, with 11 bases left in between. This CDR3 spans 13 amino acids. The CDR3 here is CASSFLWGNEQFF. CDR3 nucleotides: TGTGCCAGTAGTTTTCTGTGGGGCAATGAGCAGTTCTTC.

A note on this clone: The junction and the germline gene differ at one end; a read error may be behind it. This sequence joins TRBV7-8 and TRBJ2-7, with 8 bases aligning to TRBD2. Germline-derived CDR1 and CDR2 are SGHVS and FQNEAQ. The CDR3 runs to 13 residues. CDR3 nucleotides: TGTGCCAGCAGCTTAGATAGCGGGACGAGCCGGGTCTTC. Translating it yields CASSLDSGTSRVF.

The genes are TRBV30 and TRBJ2-7; the D gene is possibly TRBD1 (6 bases). Germline loops: CDR1 GTSNPN, CDR2 SVGIG (reference sequence). The CDR3 extends over 11 amino acids. V lost 8 bases to trimming and J lost 10 bases, with 18 bases between them. The CDR3 nucleotides are TGTGCCCTTAGTACAGGGTTTGATCAGTACTTC. Its protein is CALSTGFDQYF.

This clone occurred once. V and J are TRBV6-6 and TRBJ2-3; D may be TRBD2 (6 bases). The CDR3 loop spans 15 amino acids. Germline-derived CDR1 and CDR2 are MNHNY and SVGAGI (reference sequence). The germline V and J ends were trimmed by 2 bases and 0 bases, with 9 bases remaining between them. The CDR3 here is CASSYRGISTDTQYF. CDR3 in DNA: TGTGCCAGCAGTTACCGGGGGATTAGCACAGATACGCAGTATTTT.

The rearrangement joins TRBV5-1 to TRBJ2-1; unclear D gene. The germline gives CDR1 SGHRS, CDR2 YFSETQ. The CDR3 loop spans 14 amino acids. Deletions cut 0 bases from V and 6 bases from J, with 10 bases between. The CDR3 DNA follows: TGCGCCAGCAGCTTGGCCAGCCAAATCAATGAGCAGTTCTTC. It translates to CASSLASQINEQFF.

V gene TRBV18 combines with J gene TRBJ2-1; possibly TRBD1 or TRBD2 for D (5 bases each). V was cut by 2 bases and J by 6 bases, with 14 bases left in between. Germline CDR1 is KGHSH and CDR2 is LQKENI. CDR3 length equals 15 residues. CDR3 amino acids: CASSPVGAVFNEQFF. The CDR3 DNA sequence: TGTGCCAGCTCACCAGTCGGGGCCGTATTCAATGAGCAGTTCTTC.

The V gene is TRBV6-5, the J gene TRBJ1-1, with TRBD1 as a possible D gene (6 bases). CDR3 length equals 14 residues. Per germline, CDR1 MNHEY and CDR2 SVGAGI. V lost 6 bases to trimming and J lost 1 base, with 12 bases between them. DNA for the CDR3: TGTGCCAGCAGCCTGAACAGGGAGAACACTGAAGCTTTCTTT. This sequence encodes CASSLNRENTEAFF.

The rearrangement links TRBV6-5 to TRBJ1-5; D unclear. V gave up 7 bases and J gave up 1 base, with 11 bases separating them. Germline loops: CDR1 MNHEY, CDR2 SVGAGI. The CDR3 contains 14 residues. The CDR3 reads CASTSPGSNQPQHF. The CDR3 bases are TGTGCCAGCACTTCCCCGGGAAGCAATCAGCCCCAGCATTTT.

This clone is medium-sized (0.01 to 0.1%) by share. This sequence joins TRBV5-1 and TRBJ2-7, with 14 bases fitting TRBD2. Trimming cost V 4 bases and J 0 bases; bases outside gene matches: 3. This CDR3 spans 16 amino acids. Germline CDR1 is SGHRS and CDR2 is YFSETQ. CDR3 residues: CASSLGLAGGSYEQYF. CDR3 sequence (DNA): TGCGCCAGCAGCCTCGGACTAGCGGGGGGCTCCTACGAGCAGTACTTC. The full variable domain, its missing parts supplied by reference TRBV5-1 and TRBJ2-7, is KAGVTQTPRYLIKTRGQQVTLSCSPISGHRSVSWYQQTPGQGLQFLFEYFSETQRNKGNFPGRFSGRQFSNSRSEMNVSTLELGDSALYLCASSLGLAGGSYEQYFGPGTRLTVT.

This chain uses TRBV27 with TRBJ2-1; 12 bases fit TRBD2. With V trimmed by 5 bases and J by 3 bases, 2 bases remained unmatched. Germline CDR1 is MNHEY and CDR2 is SMNVEV (reference sequence). The CDR3 extends over 15 amino acids. The DNA for the CDR3 is TGTGCCAGCAGTGGGACTAGCGGGTACTACAATGAGCAGTTCTTC. Its protein product is CASSGTSGYYNEQFF.

The chain is built from TRBV10-2 and TRBJ1-2; 7 bases agree with TRBD1. This CDR3 has 14 amino acids. The ends lost 3 bases at V and 5 bases at J; junction bases unmatched: 6. Per germline, CDR1 WSHSY and CDR2 SAAADI. DNA for the CDR3: TGCGCCAGCAGTGACCCCGGGACAGTATATGGCTACACCTTC. Its translation is CASSDPGTVYGYTF.

The genes are TRBV4-1 and TRBJ1-5; weak D call: TRBD1 (5 bases). The CDR3 contains 16 residues. Germline CDR1 reads MGHRA; CDR2 reads YSYEKL. Trimming took off 2 bases at V and 4 bases at J, with 15 bases between the two ends. CDR3 coding DNA: TGCGCCAGCAGCCAATTGGGAAAACAGGAGAATCAGCCCCAGCATTTT. It specifies CASSQLGKQENQPQHF.

The chain links TRBV5-4 to TRBJ1-5; no reliable D call. CDR3 size: 13 residues. The germline CDR1 and CDR2 sequences are SGHNT and YYREEE (reference sequence). Trimming shortened V by 7 bases and J by 3 bases, and 11 bases separated the two germline ends. The CDR3 DNA reads TGTGCCAGCGGGCAATCCCCCAATCAGCCCCAGCATTTT. Amino acid sequence: CASGQSPNQPQHF.

The V gene is TRBV14, the J gene TRBJ1-6, with D hard to call. Deletions cut 5 bases from V and 7 bases from J, with 12 bases between. The CDR3 has 14 residues. CDR1 and CDR2 (germline): SGHDN, FVKESK. This CDR3 is CASSTRELNSPLHF. DNA for the CDR3: TGTGCCAGCAGCACCAGAGAGTTAAATTCACCCCTCCACTTT. Using reference TRBV14 and TRBJ1-6 for the parts outside the CDR3, the full variable domain is EAGVTQFPSHSVIEKGQTVTLRCDPISGHDNLYWYRRVMGKEIKFLLHFVKESKQDESGMPNNRFLAERTGGTYSTLKVQPAELEDSGVYFCASSTRELNSPLHFGNGTRLTVT.

The chain recombines TRBV19 with TRBJ1-2, with D tentatively TRBD1 (5 bases). The CDR3 is 16 amino acids. Germline CDR1 is LNHDA and CDR2 is SQIVND (reference sequence). Trimming left V 5 bases short and J 0 bases short, with 16 bases between. CDR3 in DNA: TGTGCCAGTAGTGATCAGCCAGGGTTAGCTAACTATGGCTACACCTTC. Its protein product is CASSDQPGLANYGYTF.

The CDR3 nucleotides read TGTGCCAGCAGTCCCTACACAGGGGGTTACACTGAAGCTTTCTTT. The encoded protein is CASSPYTGGYTEAFF. This rearrangement joins TRBV28 to TRBJ1-1; 8 bases agree with TRBD1. Germline CDR1 is MDHEN and CDR2 is SYDVKM. The V segment lost 5 bases and the J segment 3 bases; nucleotides outside the gene matches: 8. The CDR3 totals 15 residues.

The V call is TRBV5-4, the J call TRBJ2-7; 12 bases map to TRBD2. Germline V CDR1 and CDR2: SGHNT, YYREEE (reference sequence). Trimming took 4 bases from V and 4 from J; bases not matched to a gene: 9. The CDR3 covers 16 residues. In DNA, the CDR3 is TGTGCCAGCAGCGTCCGGACTAGCGGGGACCGTTACGAGCAGTACTTC. It codes for CASSVRTSGDRYEQYF.

This clone was seen only a few times. This sequence joins TRBV5-1 and TRBJ2-7; TRBD1 might be the D (5 bases). CDR1 and CDR2 (germline): SGHRS, YFSETQ. The CDR3 covers 14 residues. Trimming took off 4 bases at V and 1 base at J, with 12 bases between the two ends. The CDR3 here is CASSRQGESYEQYF. The CDR3, as DNA: TGCGCCAGCAGCAGGCAGGGTGAATCCTACGAGCAGTACTTC.

V gene TRBV6-5 combines with J gene TRBJ1-2; D remains unclear. The V end was cut by 5 bases, the J end by 2 bases, with 12 bases between. This CDR3 region has 14 residues. CDR1 is MNHEY, CDR2 SVGAGI, per germline. CDR3 region: CASSHGPANYGYTF. The CDR3, as DNA: TGTGCCAGCAGTCACGGGCCGGCGAACTATGGCTACACCTTC.

The J gene is TRBJ2-7, the V gene TRBV6-6; D gene ambiguous. This CDR3 comprises 12 residues. The V gene's germline CDR1 is MNHNY and CDR2 SVGAGI (reference sequence). Trimming pared 10 bases from V and 0 bases from J, leaving 10 bases between. Here the CDR3 reads CANERSSYEQYF. The CDR3 nucleotides are TGTGCCAACGAAAGAAGCTCCTACGAGCAGTACTTC.

This clone was seen a single time. This sequence joins TRBV2 and TRBJ1-2, with TRBD1 identical over 7 bases. After removal of 6 bases from V and 5 bases from J, the junction contained 9 bases not matched to a gene. This CDR3 is 14 amino acids long. Per the germline V gene, CDR1 is SNHLY and CDR2 is FYNNEI. For the CDR3, the DNA is TGTGCCAGCAGGGAAACAGGGGCCGCATATGGCTACACCTTC. Amino acid sequence: CASRETGAAYGYTF.

The CDR3 loop reads CASSPRRFFSNSPLHF. In nucleotides, the CDR3 is TGTGCCAGCAGCCCTAGGAGGTTCTTTTCGAATTCACCCCTCCACTTT. The genes are TRBV7-8 and TRBJ1-6; D unresolved. CDR3 length: 16 amino acids. From germline, CDR1 is SGHVS and CDR2 FQNEAQ. V lost 5 bases to trimming and J lost 7 bases, with 18 bases between them.

The chain joins TRBV5-1 to TRBJ2-1, with D tentatively TRBD1 (5 bases). The CDR3 extends over 13 amino acids. V was cut by 4 bases and J by 5 bases, with 10 bases left in between. CDR1 and CDR2 (germline): SGHRS, YFSETQ. CDR3 sequence reads: CASSLQVNNEQFF. DNA for the CDR3: TGCGCCAGCAGCCTACAGGTTAACAATGAGCAGTTCTTC.

This chain connects TRBV23-1 to TRBJ1-1, with 10 positions matching TRBD1. TRBV23-1 is reported as an ORF; its role is uncertain. The CDR3 sequence is 16 residues long. V lost 2 bases and J lost 6; bases outside the gene matches: 9. CDR3 protein: CASSQTRSTGGSEAFF. The DNA for the CDR3 is TGCGCCAGCAGTCAAACTCGCTCGACAGGGGGCTCTGAAGCTTTCTTT.